This TCR beta chain was profiled in a study of cytomegalovirus exposure and HLA in healthy donors. Study-wide points: Most of the TCR beta V segments (in an earlier analysis) were productive either about 87% or about 30% of the time.

Of note for this clone: No antigen is known for it.

Primers for the PCR totalled 60 Vbeta and 13 Jbeta. TCRdb's copy holds only in-frame clones and misses some; the assay was immunoSEQ multiplex PCR. The sample records about 130,000 clones, 74% being singletons. CDR3 length: 12 amino acids. From germline, CDR1 is SNHLY and CDR2 FYNNEI. V gave up 5 bases and J gave up 6 bases, with 8 bases separating them. The chain combines TRBV2 with TRBJ1-5, with TRBD1 as a possible D gene (5 bases). The origin of this receptor is a woman aged 45-60 years in good health and CMV-seropositive. The sequenced material came from PBMCs. The CDR3 nucleotides read TGTGCCAGCAGTTCAGGGTTTCAGCCCCAGCATTTT. As protein: CASSSGFQPQHF.